The 4 T cell receptor beta chains listed next were all sequenced from one sample in a study of blood T cell repertoires in COVID-19. Here immunoSEQ multiplex PCR was the method, and the copy in TCRdb shows in-frame clones only, minus some. Here the sample spans hundreds of thousands of clones, approximately 86% being singletons. Material: PBMCs or T cells enriched from blood (not recorded which). The source of these receptors is a woman aged 45-60 years who had recovered from COVID-19.

This chain's CDR3 is CASSISGRFYEQYF. CDR3 sequence (DNA): TGTGCCAGCTCAATTAGCGGGAGGTTCTACGAGCAGTACTTC. The chain uses TRBV18 and TRBJ2-7, with 10 bases lining up with TRBD2. The CDR3 sequence is 14 residues long. CDR1 and CDR2 (germline): KGHSH, LQKENI. V trimming: 5 bases; J trimming: 3 bases; junction bases outside the gene matches: 4.

Here the CDR3 DNA reads TGTGCCAGCAGCTTGGGGGCGTCACCCTACGAGCAGTACTTC. This gives the protein CASSLGASPYEQYF. This chain uses TRBV5-6 with TRBJ2-7; D is ambiguous. Germline assignment: CDR1 SGHDT and CDR2 YYEEEE. Trimming took 0 bases from V and 2 from J, leaving 9 bases between them. CDR3 length equals 14 residues.

In this sample, this clone turned up once. The chain employs TRBV7-3 and TRBJ2-2; D is uncertain. Trimming stripped 5 bases from V and 5 bases from J, with 18 bases between. Germline CDR1 is SGHTA and CDR2 is FQGTGA. The CDR3 covers 16 residues. DNA of the CDR3: TGTGCCAGCAGCCCTTACGCCACTCGCTTAACCGGGGAGCTGTTTTTT. Translated: CASSPYATRLTGELFF.

The chain combines TRBV2 with TRBJ1-1, with D possibly matching TRBD1 (6 bases). V lost 7 bases and J lost 6, with 12 bases in between. From germline, CDR1 is SNHLY and CDR2 FYNNEI. CDR3 size: 12 residues. The CDR3 protein is CASNGGRAEAFF. The CDR3 DNA follows: TGTGCCAGCAACGGGGGGCGGGCTGAAGCTTTCTTT.